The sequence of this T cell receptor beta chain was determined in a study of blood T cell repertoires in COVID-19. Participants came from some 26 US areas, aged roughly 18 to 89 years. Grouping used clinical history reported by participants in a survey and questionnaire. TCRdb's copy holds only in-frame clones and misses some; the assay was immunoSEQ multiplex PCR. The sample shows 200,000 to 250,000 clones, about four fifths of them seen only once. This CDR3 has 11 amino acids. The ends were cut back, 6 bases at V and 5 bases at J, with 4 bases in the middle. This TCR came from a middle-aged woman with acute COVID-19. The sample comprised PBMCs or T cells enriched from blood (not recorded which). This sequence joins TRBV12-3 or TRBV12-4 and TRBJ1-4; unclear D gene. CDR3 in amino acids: CASRQNEKLFF. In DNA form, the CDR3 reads TGTGCCAGCAGACAGAATGAAAAACTGTTTTTT.